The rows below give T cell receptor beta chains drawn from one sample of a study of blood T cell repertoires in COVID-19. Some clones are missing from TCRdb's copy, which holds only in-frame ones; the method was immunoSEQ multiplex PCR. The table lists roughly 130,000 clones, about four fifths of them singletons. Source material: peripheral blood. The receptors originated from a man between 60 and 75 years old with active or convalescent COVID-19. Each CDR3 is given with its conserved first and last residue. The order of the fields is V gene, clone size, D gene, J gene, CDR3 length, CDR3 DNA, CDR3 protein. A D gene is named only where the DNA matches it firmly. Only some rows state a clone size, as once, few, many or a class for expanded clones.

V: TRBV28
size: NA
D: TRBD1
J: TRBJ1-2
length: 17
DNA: TGTGCCAGCAGTTCCTTCAACCCCGGGACAGGCGAATATGGCTACACCTTC
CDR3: CASSSFNPGTGEYGYTF

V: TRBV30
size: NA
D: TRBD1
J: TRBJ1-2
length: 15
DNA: TGTGCCTGGAGAAATACAGGGGCGAGAAACTATGGCTACACCTTC
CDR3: CAWRNTGARNYGYTF

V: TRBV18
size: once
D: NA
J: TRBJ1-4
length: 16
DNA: TGTGCCAGCTCACCCCCGCCGGGGATCGGGCGGGAAAAACTGTTTTTT
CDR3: CASSPPPGIGREKLFF

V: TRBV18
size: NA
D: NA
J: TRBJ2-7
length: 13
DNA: TGTGCCAGCTCAGATACCTCCTACTACGAGCAGTACTTC
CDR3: CASSDTSYYEQYF

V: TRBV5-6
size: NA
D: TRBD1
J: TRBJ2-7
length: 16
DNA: TGTGCCAGCAGCGAAACAGGGGGCGGGACGTCCTACGAGCAGTACTTC
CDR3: CASSETGGGTSYEQYF

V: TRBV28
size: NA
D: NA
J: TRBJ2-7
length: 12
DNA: TGTGCCAGCAGTCCTACAGGGAACGAGCAGTACTTC
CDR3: CASSPTGNEQYF

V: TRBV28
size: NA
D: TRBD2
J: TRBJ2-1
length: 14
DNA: TGTGCCAGCAAGGCGGGAGCCTCCTACAATGAGCAGTTCTTC
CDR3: CASKAGASYNEQFF

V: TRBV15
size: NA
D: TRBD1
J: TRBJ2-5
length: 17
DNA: TGTGCCACCAGCAGAGCCGGGCCACGGACAGGGCGAGAGACCCAGTACTTC
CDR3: CATSRAGPRTGRETQYF

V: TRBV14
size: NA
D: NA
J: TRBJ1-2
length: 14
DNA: TGTGCCAGCAGCCGAAGGGACACCTACTATGGCTACACCTTC
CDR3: CASSRRDTYYGYTF

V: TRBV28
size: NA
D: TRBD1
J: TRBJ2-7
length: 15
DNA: TGTGCCAGCAGATCCGGGACAGGGCCCAACTACGAGCAGTACTTC
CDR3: CASRSGTGPNYEQYF

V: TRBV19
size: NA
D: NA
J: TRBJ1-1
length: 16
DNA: TGTGCCAGCCAATCCAAAATTAACAGGGTTGGCACTGAAGCTTTCTTT
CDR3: CASQSKINRVGTEAFF

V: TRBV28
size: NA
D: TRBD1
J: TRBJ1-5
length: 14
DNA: TGTGCCAGCAGCTACGACAGGGGAGTTCAGCCCCAGCATTTT
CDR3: CASSYDRGVQPQHF

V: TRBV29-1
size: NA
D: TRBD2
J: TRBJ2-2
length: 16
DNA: TGCAGCGTTTCGACTAGCGGGAGGAGGGTCACCGGGGAGCTGTTTTTT
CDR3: CSVSTSGRRVTGELFF

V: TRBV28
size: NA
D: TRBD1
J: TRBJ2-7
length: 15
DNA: TGTGCCAGCAGTCCCCTACAGGGGGTGAGTTACGAGCAGTACTTC
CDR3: CASSPLQGVSYEQYF

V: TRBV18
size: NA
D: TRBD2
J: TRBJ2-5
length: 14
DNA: TGTGCCAGCTCACCAGGGGGGGAGGCAGAGACCCAGTACTTC
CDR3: CASSPGGEAETQYF

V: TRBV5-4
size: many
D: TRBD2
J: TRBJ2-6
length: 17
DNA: TGTGCCAGCAGCCCTGGGGGGGTCGACTCTGGGGCCAACGTCCTGACTTTC
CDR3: CASSPGGVDSGANVLTF

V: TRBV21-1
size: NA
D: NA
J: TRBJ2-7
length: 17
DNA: TGTGCCAGCAGCAAAAGGGGCAATGGGGCTCATTTTTACGAGCAGTACTTC
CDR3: CASSKRGNGAHFYEQYF

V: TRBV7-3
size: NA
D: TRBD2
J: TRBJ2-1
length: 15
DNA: TGTGCCAGCAGCTTAACCAGCGGGAGTAGGGATGAGCAGTTCTTC
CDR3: CASSLTSGSRDEQFF

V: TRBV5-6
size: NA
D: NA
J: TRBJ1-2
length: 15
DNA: TGTGCCAGCAGCTCTCTAGACAGGCAGGGAGGGGGCTACACCTTC
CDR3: CASSSLDRQGGGYTF

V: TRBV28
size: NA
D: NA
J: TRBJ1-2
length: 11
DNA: TGTGCCAGCAGTTCAGGGTATGGCTACACCTTC
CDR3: CASSSGYGYTF

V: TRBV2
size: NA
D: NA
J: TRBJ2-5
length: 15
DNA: TGTGCCAGCATCGGTGCCCCGTCCTTACAAGAGACCCAGTACTTC
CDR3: CASIGAPSLQETQYF

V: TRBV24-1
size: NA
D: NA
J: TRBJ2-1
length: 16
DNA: TGTGCCACCAGTGAACACGACAGGATCTCCTACAATGAGCAGTTCTTC
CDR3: CATSEHDRISYNEQFF

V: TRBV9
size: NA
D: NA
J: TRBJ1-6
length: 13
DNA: TGTGCCAGCAGGCAGGGGCAGCATTCACCCCTCCACTTT
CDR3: CASRQGQHSPLHF

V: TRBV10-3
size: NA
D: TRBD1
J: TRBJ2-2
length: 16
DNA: TGTGCCATCAGTGATTCGCGCACAGGGGGCACCGGGGAGCTGTTTTTT
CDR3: CAISDSRTGGTGELFF

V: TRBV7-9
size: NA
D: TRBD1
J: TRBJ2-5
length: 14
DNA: TGTGCCAGCAGCCCCCCTGACAGGGAGGAGACCCAGTACTTC
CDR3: CASSPPDREETQYF

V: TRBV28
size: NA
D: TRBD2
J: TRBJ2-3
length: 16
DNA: TGTGCCAGCAGTTTATCCCATAGCGGGAGACGGCACACGCAGTATTTT
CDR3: CASSLSHSGRRHTQYF

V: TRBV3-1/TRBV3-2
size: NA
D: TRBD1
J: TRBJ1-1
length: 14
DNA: TGTGCCAGCACCCTGGACAGGGTGAACACTGAAGCTTTCTTT
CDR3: CASTLDRVNTEAFF

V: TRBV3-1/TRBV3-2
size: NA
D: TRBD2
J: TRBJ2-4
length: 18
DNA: TGTGCCAGCAGCCATACGTTACTACTAGCGGGAGTTTCTAACATTCAGTACTTC
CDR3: CASSHTLLLAGVSNIQYF

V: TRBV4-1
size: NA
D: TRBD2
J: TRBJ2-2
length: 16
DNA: TGCGCCAGCAGCCAAAGGGTAGCGGGGAACACCGGGGAGCTGTTTTTT
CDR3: CASSQRVAGNTGELFF

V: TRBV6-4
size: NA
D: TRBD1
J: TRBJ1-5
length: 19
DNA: TGTGCCAGCAGTGACACCCTCACCCTTCAGGGGGCAGGAAATCAGCCCCAGCATTTT
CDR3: CASSDTLTLQGAGNQPQHF

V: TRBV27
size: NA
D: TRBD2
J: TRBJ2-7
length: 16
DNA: TGTGCCAGCAGTTATCTCCCGATTACTAGCGAATACGAGCAGTACTTC
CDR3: CASSYLPITSEYEQYF

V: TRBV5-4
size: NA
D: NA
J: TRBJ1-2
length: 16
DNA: TGTGCCAGCAGCCCGGGGGTGGGGAATCCTTTGGATGGCTACACCTTC
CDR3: CASSPGVGNPLDGYTF

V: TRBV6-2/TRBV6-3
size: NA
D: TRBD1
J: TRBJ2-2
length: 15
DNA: TGTGCCAGCAGTGACAGGACAGGGGGAACCGGGGAGCTGTTTTTT
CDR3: CASSDRTGGTGELFF

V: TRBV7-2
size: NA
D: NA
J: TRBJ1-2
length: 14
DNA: TGTGCCAGCAGCGCCACCGGGAGGCGCTATGGCTACACCTTC
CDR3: CASSATGRRYGYTF

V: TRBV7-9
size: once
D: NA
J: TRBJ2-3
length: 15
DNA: TGTGCCAGCAGCCCCCCCGGACTCCAGCGAAATACGCAGTATTTT
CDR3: CASSPPGLQRNTQYF

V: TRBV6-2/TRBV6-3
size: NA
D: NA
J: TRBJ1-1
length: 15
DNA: TGTGCCAGCAGTACCGCAGGGTATCCCGTAACTGAAGCTTTCTTT
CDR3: CASSTAGYPVTEAFF

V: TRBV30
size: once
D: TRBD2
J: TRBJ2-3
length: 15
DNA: TGTGCCTGGAGTGTAATGCTAGCGGGTGCAGATACGCAGTATTTT
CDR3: CAWSVMLAGADTQYF

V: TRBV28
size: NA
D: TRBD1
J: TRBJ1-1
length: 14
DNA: TGTGCCAGCAGCGAGACAGGGGGCGCAACTGAAGCTTTCTTT
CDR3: CASSETGGATEAFF

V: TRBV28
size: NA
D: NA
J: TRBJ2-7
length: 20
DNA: TGTGCCAGCAGCTCAACCTCCAGGGGGGTGAGCGTTGTTGGCTCCTACGAGCAGTACTTC
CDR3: CASSSTSRGVSVVGSYEQYF

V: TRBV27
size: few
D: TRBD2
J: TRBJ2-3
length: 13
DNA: TGTGCCAGCTACGGGAGGTGGGCAGATACGCAGTATTTT
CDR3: CASYGRWADTQYF